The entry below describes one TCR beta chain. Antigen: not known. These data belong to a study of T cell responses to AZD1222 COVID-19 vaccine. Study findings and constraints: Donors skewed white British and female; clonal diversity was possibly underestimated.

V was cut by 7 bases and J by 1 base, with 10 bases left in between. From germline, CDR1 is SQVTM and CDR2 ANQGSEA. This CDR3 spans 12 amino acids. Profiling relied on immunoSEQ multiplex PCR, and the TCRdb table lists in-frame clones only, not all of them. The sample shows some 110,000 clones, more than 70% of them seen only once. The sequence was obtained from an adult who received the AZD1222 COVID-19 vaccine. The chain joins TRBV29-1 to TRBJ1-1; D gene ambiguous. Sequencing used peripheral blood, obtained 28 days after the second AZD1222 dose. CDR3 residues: CSGRPPNTEAFF. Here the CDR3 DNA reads TGCAGCGGACGGCCGCCGAACACTGAAGCTTTCTTT.